These 20 T cell receptor beta chains share one sample of origin, sequenced in a study of cytomegalovirus exposure and HLA in healthy donors. Primers for the PCR totalled 60 Vbeta and 13 Jbeta. Clones were read by immunoSEQ multiplex PCR, and TCRdb kept only the in-frame ones, dropping some. The table lists around 140,000 clones. The sample comprised PBMCs. These receptors came from a male donor in good health and CMV-seronegative.

The rearrangement joins TRBV9 to TRBJ1-1; D is unresolved. This CDR3 region has 13 residues. The germline V gene has CDR1 SGDLS and CDR2 YYNGEE. V lost 1 base, J lost 2 bases, and 6 bases lay in between. The CDR3 sequence: CASSVLTNTEAFF. The DNA for the CDR3 is TGTGCCAGCAGCGTACTGACAAACACTGAAGCTTTCTTT.

The chain employs TRBV19 and TRBJ1-2, with D maybe TRBD1 (6 bases). V lost 1 base to trimming and J lost 1 base, with 7 bases between them. Germline V gene data show CDR1 as LNHDA and CDR2 as SQIVND (reference sequence). CDR3 length equals 14 residues. The CDR3 DNA is TGTGCCAGTAGTATAGCAGGGGATAACTATGGCTACACCTTC. It specifies CASSIAGDNYGYTF.

A word on this clone: Different DNA sequences within this sample yield the same CDR3. The genes are TRBV7-9 and TRBJ2-3; weak D call: TRBD2 (5 bases). The CDR3 totals 14 residues. Germline lookup yields CDR1 SEHNR and CDR2 FQNEAQ (reference sequence). Trimming cost V 2 bases and J 0 bases, with 6 bases left between them. In DNA, the CDR3 is TGTGCCAGCAGCTTAAGCGGAAGCACAGATACGCAGTATTTT. It translates to CASSLSGSTDTQYF.

This rearrangement joins TRBV5-1 to TRBJ2-5, with D possibly TRBD1 on 6 matching bases. This CDR3 comprises 16 residues. V was trimmed by 1 base and J by 2 bases, leaving 15 bases between them. Germline CDR1 and CDR2: SGHRS and YFSETQ. The CDR3 DNA follows: TGCGCCAGCAGCTTGAGGGGGAGAGGGCTACAAGAGACCCAGTACTTC. This gives the protein CASSLRGRGLQETQYF.

This chain uses TRBV4-2 with TRBJ1-6; TRBD1 is a possible D gene (6 bases). The germline CDR1 and CDR2 sequences are LGHNA and YNFKEQ. The CDR3 totals 14 residues. V shed 0 bases and J shed 12 bases, with 12 bases lying between them. The CDR3 region is CASSQDMGALPLHF. CDR3 sequence (DNA): TGTGCCAGCAGCCAAGACATGGGGGCTCTACCCCTCCACTTT.

This rearrangement joins TRBV6-1 to TRBJ2-1; 7 bases map to TRBD2. The V segment lost 5 bases and the J segment 9 bases; nucleotides outside the gene matches: 7. The CDR3 consists of 13 residues. Looked up from germline, CDR1 is MNHNS and CDR2 is SASEGT. The CDR3 sequence is CASSMREWGEQFF. The CDR3 DNA is TGTGCCAGCAGTATGCGGGAGTGGGGTGAGCAGTTCTTC.

CDR3 residues: CASSRELNQPQHF. CDR3 nucleotide sequence: TGTGCCAGCAGCCGGGAGCTCAATCAGCCCCAGCATTTT. This chain uses TRBV14 with TRBJ1-5, with D unresolved. V dropped 4 bases and J dropped 3 bases, with 7 bases sitting between them. The CDR3 consists of 13 residues. From germline, CDR1 is SGHDN and CDR2 FVKESK.

The chain links TRBV15 to TRBJ2-5; tentatively, D is TRBD2 (6 bases). Trimming removed 1 base from V and 1 base from J, with 16 bases in between. This CDR3 has 17 amino acids. CDR1 is LNHNV and CDR2 is YYDKDF in the germline V gene (reference sequence). CDR3 DNA sequence: TGTGCCACCAGCAGAGTAGGGGCGGGGCTAACCCAAGAGACCCAGTACTTC. It codes for CATSRVGAGLTQETQYF.

V usage is TRBV2 and J usage is TRBJ2-2; D possibly corresponds to TRBD1 (6 bases). V was cut by 1 base and J by 7 bases, with 10 bases left in between. The CDR3 contains 14 residues. Germline V CDR1 and CDR2: SNHLY, FYNNEI. The CDR3 spells CASSEVLGHGELFF. The CDR3 nucleotides read TGTGCCAGCAGTGAAGTCTTGGGACACGGGGAGCTGTTTTTT.

The V and J genes are TRBV5-6 and TRBJ2-5; 7 bases are shared with TRBD2. Trimming took 3 bases from V and 4 from J; bases not matched to a gene: 6. The CDR3 covers 14 residues. The germline CDR1 and CDR2 sequences are SGHDT and YYEEEE. The CDR3 is CASSSRLAGETQYF. DNA of the CDR3: TGTGCCAGCAGCTCTAGACTAGCCGGAGAGACCCAGTACTTC.

The chain recombines TRBV2 with TRBJ2-7; 8 positions agree with TRBD1. The V gene's germline CDR1 is SNHLY and CDR2 FYNNEI. The trim removed 2 bases at V and 4 bases at J, leaving 7 bases unmatched. The CDR3 runs 15 residues. The CDR3 is CASSERTGTGYEQYF. Written as DNA, the CDR3 is TGTGCCAGCAGTGAAAGGACAGGGACGGGATACGAGCAGTACTTC.

The chain has TRBV19 and TRBJ2-3; possible D gene TRBD1, 5 bases. With 3 bases removed from V and 0 bases from J, the gap between germline ends came to 13 bases. CDR1 is LNHDA and CDR2 is SQIVND in the germline V gene (reference sequence). The CDR3 is made up of 16 amino acids. CDR3 loop: CASSIGRQTSTDTQYF. Written as DNA, the CDR3 is TGTGCCAGTAGTATTGGACGACAGACTAGCACAGATACGCAGTATTTT.

V and J are TRBV28 and TRBJ1-4, with D maybe TRBD1 (6 bases). The germline V and J ends were trimmed by 4 bases and 3 bases, with 18 bases remaining between them. Germline CDR1 reads MDHEN; CDR2 reads SYDVKM. This CDR3 spans 17 amino acids. This CDR3 is CASSSTGLGGPNEKLFF. The CDR3 region has the DNA TGTGCCAGCAGTTCGACGGGATTGGGGGGGCCTAATGAAAAACTGTTTTTT.

V and J are TRBV6-5 and TRBJ2-1, with TRBD2 as a possible D gene (6 bases). This CDR3 contains 14 residues. CDR1 and CDR2 (germline): MNHEY, SVGAGI. V shed 8 bases and J shed 9 bases, with 20 bases lying between them. The CDR3 sequence is CASAMRRGNGEQFF. CDR3 nucleotides: TGTGCCAGCGCCATGCGACGCGGGAATGGTGAGCAGTTCTTC.

The chain combines TRBV19 with TRBJ2-2; 7 bases fit TRBD1. Losses at the gene ends were 1 base for V and 1 base for J; bases not matched to a gene: 3. The V gene's germline CDR1 is LNHDA and CDR2 SQIVND (reference sequence). The CDR3 runs to 16 residues. The CDR3 reads CASSIAGQENTGELFF. The CDR3 DNA follows: TGTGCCAGTAGTATAGCAGGACAGGAGAACACCGGGGAGCTGTTTTTT.

The V gene is TRBV28, the J gene TRBJ2-2, with a possible D match to TRBD1 (5 bases). Trimming pared 7 bases from V and 5 bases from J, leaving 14 bases between. Germline V gives CDR1 MDHEN, CDR2 SYDVKM. This CDR3 is 14 amino acids long. The CDR3 loop is CASIQQQATGELFF. The CDR3 coding sequence is TGTGCCAGCATCCAACAACAGGCAACCGGGGAGCTGTTTTTT.

This chain links TRBV6-1 with TRBJ2-7; tentative D call: TRBD1 (5 bases). CDR1 and CDR2 (germline): MNHNS, SASEGT. The length of the CDR3 is 14 residues. Trimming removed 1 base from V and 2 bases from J, with 9 bases in between. CDR3: CASSEGAGPYEQYF. CDR3 nucleotide sequence: TGTGCCAGCAGTGAAGGGGCAGGGCCCTACGAGCAGTACTTC.

The chain employs TRBV7-9 and TRBJ2-5, with a tentative D call TRBD1 (6 bases). Trimming pared 1 base from V and 4 bases from J, leaving 7 bases between. CDR1 and CDR2 (germline): SEHNR, FQNEAQ (reference sequence). The CDR3 sequence is 13 residues long. The CDR3 sequence is CASSLGGLETQYF. The CDR3 DNA sequence: TGTGCCAGCAGCTTAGGGGGGCTAGAGACCCAGTACTTC.

The chain combines TRBV30 with TRBJ1-2, with TRBD1 matching 7 bases. Per germline, CDR1 GTSNPN and CDR2 SVGIG (reference sequence). V dropped 5 bases and J dropped 4; count of bases not matched to a gene: 16. The CDR3 length is 16 residues. The CDR3 region is CAWSSARQGVGYGYTF. CDR3 nucleotides: TGTGCCTGGTCCTCGGCAAGACAGGGAGTAGGCTATGGCTACACCTTC.

The genes are TRBV28 and TRBJ2-7; TRBD1 matches at 8 bases. CDR1 is MDHEN, CDR2 SYDVKM, per germline. This CDR3 contains 12 residues. Unmatched junction bases numbered 4, after V lost 8 bases and J lost 4 bases. The DNA for the CDR3 is TGTGCCAGCGGCAGGGGGCTGTACGAGCAGTACTTC. As protein: CASGRGLYEQYF.